The rows below give T cell receptor beta chains drawn from one sample of a study of cytomegalovirus exposure and HLA in healthy donors. TCRdb's table, derived via immunoSEQ multiplex PCR, lists solely in-frame clones and lacks some. The sample includes more than 110,000 clones, around nine tenths of them seen just once. The sample consisted of PBMCs. Source of these receptors: a woman aged 18-29 years in good health and CMV-seropositive. Both conserved end residues are trimmed from each CDR3.

j_gene,v_gene,CDR3aa
TRBJ2-1,TRBV18,ASSPRGLAYNEQF
TRBJ2-7,TRBV6-5,ASSPGLAGHGRY
TRBJ2-7,TRBV5-1,ASSLGGGDSYEQY
TRBJ1-3,TRBV9,ASSLQGITGNTIY
TRBJ2-1,TRBV14,ASSQQLELTGRF
TRBJ1-2,TRBV11-2,ASSPGTSYGYT
TRBJ1-1,TRBV10-2,ASRGANTEAF
TRBJ2-7,TRBV4-1,ASAPGQGVYEQY
TRBJ2-5,TRBV7-8,ASSLGVGGGKQETQY
TRBJ2-3,TRBV7-9,ASRLGERDTQY
TRBJ1-1,TRBV6-5,ASSYPRRHFSEAF
TRBJ1-1,TRBV6-6,ASTQGQGADTEAF
TRBJ2-1,TRBV20-1,SAPLAPEQF
TRBJ1-2,TRBV2,ASSPSWGRGYGYT
TRBJ2-5,TRBV6-1,ASKTSGRGETQY
TRBJ2-7,TRBV2,ASSQQSYEQY